This T cell receptor (beta chain) was recorded in a study of T cell responses to AZD1222 COVID-19 vaccine. Findings and caveats of the study: Sampled repertoires all dated from after the peak T cell response. Across the whole spike, CD4 TCRs peaked at regions 160-218 and 743-854. The number of AZD1222 recipients seropositive at baseline was only five to seven. Close to half of all spike-specific TCRs reportedly target regions of the variants that are unmutated.

Trimming removed 2 bases at V and 6 bases at J, with 8 bases between. In germline, CDR1 is SQVTM, CDR2 ANQGSEA. The CDR3 totals 12 residues. A note on this clone: Antigen unknown.

Generated by immunoSEQ multiplex PCR, the TCRdb table keeps only in-frame clones and is missing some. Recorded for this sample: over 130,000 clones. The sample comprised peripheral blood. The sequence was collected from an adult in good health. J is TRBJ2-1 and V is TRBV29-1; TRBD2 might be the D (5 bases). The CDR3 reads CSVESRGNEQFF. In DNA, the CDR3 is TGCAGCGTTGAATCCCGGGGCAATGAGCAGTTCTTC.